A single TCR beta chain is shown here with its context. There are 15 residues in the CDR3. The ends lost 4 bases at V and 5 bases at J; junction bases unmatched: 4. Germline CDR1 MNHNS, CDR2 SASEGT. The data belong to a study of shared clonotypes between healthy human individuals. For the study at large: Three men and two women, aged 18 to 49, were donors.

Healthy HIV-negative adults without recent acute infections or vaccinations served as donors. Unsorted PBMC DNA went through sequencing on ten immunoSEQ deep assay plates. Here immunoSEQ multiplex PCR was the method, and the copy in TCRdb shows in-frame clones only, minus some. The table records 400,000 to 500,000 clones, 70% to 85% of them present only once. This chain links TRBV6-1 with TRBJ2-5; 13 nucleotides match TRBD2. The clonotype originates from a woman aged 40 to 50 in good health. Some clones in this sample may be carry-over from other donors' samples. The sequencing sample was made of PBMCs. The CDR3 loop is CASSGLAGGGETQYF. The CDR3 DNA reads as TGTGCCAGCAGTGGACTAGCGGGAGGCGGGGAGACCCAGTACTTC.